This TCR beta chain was sequenced during a study of T cell changes during pregnancy in multiple sclerosis. Germline-derived CDR1 and CDR2 are SGHRS and YFSETQ. The CDR3 contains 17 residues. V dropped 0 bases and J dropped 0 bases, with 13 bases sitting between them. TCRdb's copy holds only in-frame clones and misses some; the assay was immunoSEQ multiplex PCR. This sample has around 75,000 clones, with about 94% found just once. This sequence joins TRBV5-1 and TRBJ2-1; D is undetermined. The clonotype was recovered from a female donor with multiple sclerosis, enrolled in a pregnancy study. Material: CD4+ T cells from peripheral blood mononuclear cells, obtained after pregnancy. The CDR3 DNA reads as TGCGCCAGCAGCTTGGTCCCACAGTCGAGCTCCTACAATGAGCAGTTCTTC. Translation: CASSLVPQSSSYNEQFF.